Below, one T cell receptor beta chain is given with its context. Patients in Seattle were enrolled during active infection, then followed longitudinally. This specimen belongs to a study of blood T cell repertoires in COVID-19. Study details: Acute and convalescent COVID-19 specimens originated in the United States, Italy and Spain.

Methods used by the authors: Reference gene primer amplification gave nucleated cell count estimates. Profiled with immunoSEQ multiplex PCR; TCRdb holds only in-frame clones, not every one. That table furnishes V, J and clone size, whereas the DNA furnished D and trimming. The table has roughly 150,000 clones, approximately 90% seen once. The V gene end was trimmed by 2 bases and the J gene end by 4 bases; junction bases not matched to a gene: 13. This CDR3 contains 21 residues. Per the germline V gene, CDR1 is KGHSH and CDR2 is LQKENI. The V gene is TRBV18, the J gene TRBJ2-2, with TRBD2 matching 16 bases. The sequenced material came from peripheral blood. This receptor was taken from a man between 18 and 35 years old with COVID-19, enrolled during active disease. The CDR3 loop is CASSPRNPGLAGGPVTGELFF. DNA of the CDR3: TGTGCCAGCTCACCAAGGAATCCGGGACTAGCGGGAGGGCCGGTCACCGGGGAGCTGTTTTTT.